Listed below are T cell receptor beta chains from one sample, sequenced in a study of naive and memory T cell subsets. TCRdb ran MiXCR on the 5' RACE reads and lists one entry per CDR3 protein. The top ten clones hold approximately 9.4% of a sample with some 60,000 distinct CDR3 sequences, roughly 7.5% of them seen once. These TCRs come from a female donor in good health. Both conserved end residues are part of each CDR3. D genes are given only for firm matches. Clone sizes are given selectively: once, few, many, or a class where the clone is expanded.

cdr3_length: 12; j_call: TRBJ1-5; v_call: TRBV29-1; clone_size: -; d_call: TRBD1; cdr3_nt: TGCAGCGTGTCAGGGGGTGATCAGCCCCAGCATTTT; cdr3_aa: CSVSGGDQPQHF
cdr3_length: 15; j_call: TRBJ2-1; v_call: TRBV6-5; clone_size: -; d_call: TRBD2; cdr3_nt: TGTGCCAGCAGTTCCGCTAGCGGGGGGTGGAATGAGCAGTTCTTC; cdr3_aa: CASSSASGGWNEQFF
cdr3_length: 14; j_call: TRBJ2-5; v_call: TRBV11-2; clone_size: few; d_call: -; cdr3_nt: TGTGCCAGCAGCCTAGTCTCCCCGGGGGAGACCCAGTACTTC; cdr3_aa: CASSLVSPGETQYF
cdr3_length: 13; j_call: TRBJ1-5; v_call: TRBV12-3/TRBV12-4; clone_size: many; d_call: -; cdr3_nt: TGTGCCAGCAGCTTCGGACAGCATCAGCCCCAGCATTTT; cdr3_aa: CASSFGQHQPQHF
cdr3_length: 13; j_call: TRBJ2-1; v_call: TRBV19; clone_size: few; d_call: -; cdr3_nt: TGTGCCAGTCGGGACGACGCGCCCAATGAGCAGTTCTTC; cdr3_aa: CASRDDAPNEQFF
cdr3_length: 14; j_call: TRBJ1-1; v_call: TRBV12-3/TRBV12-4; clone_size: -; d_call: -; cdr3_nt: TGTGCCTGCAGTATCAAAATGGGACGGGTTGGAGCTTTCTTT; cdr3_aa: CACSIKMGRVGAFF
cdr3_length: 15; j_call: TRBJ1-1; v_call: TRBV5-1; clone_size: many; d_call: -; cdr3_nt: TGCGCCAGCAGAGGTGAGACTACGATGAACACTGAAGCTTTCTTT; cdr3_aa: CASRGETTMNTEAFF
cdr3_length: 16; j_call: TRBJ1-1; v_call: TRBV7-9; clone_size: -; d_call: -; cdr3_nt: TGTGCCAGCAGTTCAATTATGACAGAGACCAACACTGAAGCTTTCTTT; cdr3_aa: CASSSIMTETNTEAFF
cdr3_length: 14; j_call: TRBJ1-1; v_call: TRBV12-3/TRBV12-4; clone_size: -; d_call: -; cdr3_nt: TGTGCCAGCAGCCTGGGAGGGGGAAACACTGAAGCTTTCTTT; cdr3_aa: CASSLGGGNTEAFF
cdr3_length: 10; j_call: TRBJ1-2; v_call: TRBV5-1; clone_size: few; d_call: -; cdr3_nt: TGCGCCAGCTCCGGTCGAGGCTACACCTTC; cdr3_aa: CASSGRGYTF
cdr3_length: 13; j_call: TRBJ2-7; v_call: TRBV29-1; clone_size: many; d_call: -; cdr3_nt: TGCAGCGTTGTCCCCAGGGGTTCCTACGAGCAGTACTTC; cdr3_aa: CSVVPRGSYEQYF
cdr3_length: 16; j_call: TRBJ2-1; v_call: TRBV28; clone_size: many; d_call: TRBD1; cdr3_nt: TGTGCCAGCAGATCCCCCGGGACAGGGATTGTGCATGAGCAGTTCTTC; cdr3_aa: CASRSPGTGIVHEQFF
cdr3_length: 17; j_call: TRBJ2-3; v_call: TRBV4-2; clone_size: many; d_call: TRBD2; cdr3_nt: TGTGCCAGCAGCCAAGATAACCCAGGGCTAGCGGGCGATACGCAGTATTTT; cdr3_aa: CASSQDNPGLAGDTQYF
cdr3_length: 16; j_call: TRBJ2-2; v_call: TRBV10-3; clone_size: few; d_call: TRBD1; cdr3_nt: TGTGCCATCAGGGGACAGGGAACCGCGAACACCGGGGAGCTGTTTTTT; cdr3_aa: CAIRGQGTANTGELFF
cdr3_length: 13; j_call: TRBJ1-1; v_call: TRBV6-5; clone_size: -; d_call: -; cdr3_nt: TGTGCCAGCAGTTACTCGATGCAGGGAGGGGCTTTCTTT; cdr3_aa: CASSYSMQGGAFF
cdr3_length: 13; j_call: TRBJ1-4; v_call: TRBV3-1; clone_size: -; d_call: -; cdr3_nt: TGTGCCAGCAGCCAGAGGGCTAATGAAAAACTGTTTTTT; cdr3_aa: CASSQRANEKLFF
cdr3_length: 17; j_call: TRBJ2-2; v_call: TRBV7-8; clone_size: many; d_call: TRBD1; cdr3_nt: TGTGCCAGCAGCACGCCCGGGACAGATCGGCTCACCGGGGAGCTGTTTTTT; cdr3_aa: CASSTPGTDRLTGELFF
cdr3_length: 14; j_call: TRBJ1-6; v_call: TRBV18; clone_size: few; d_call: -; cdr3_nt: TGTGCCAGCTCAGCCTTTCCCAATAATTCACCCCTCCACTTT; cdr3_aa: CASSAFPNNSPLHF
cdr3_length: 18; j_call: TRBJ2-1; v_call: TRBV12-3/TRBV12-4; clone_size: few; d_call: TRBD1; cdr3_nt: TGTGCCAGCAGTTTCGTCGTGCGCTTCGAGACAGGGGACAATGAGCAGTTCTTC; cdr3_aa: CASSFVVRFETGDNEQFF
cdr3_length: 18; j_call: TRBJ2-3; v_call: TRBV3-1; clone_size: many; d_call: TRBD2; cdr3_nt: TGTGCCAGCAGCCGGAATCGGGGGGGACGACCTAGCACAGATACGCAGTATTTT; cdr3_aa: CASSRNRGGRPSTDTQYF
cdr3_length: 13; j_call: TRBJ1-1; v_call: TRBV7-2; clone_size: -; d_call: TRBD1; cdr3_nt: TGTGCCAGCCTGGGACAGGCGTACACTGAAGCTTTCTTT; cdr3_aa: CASLGQAYTEAFF
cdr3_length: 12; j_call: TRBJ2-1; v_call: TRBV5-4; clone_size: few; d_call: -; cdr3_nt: TGTGCCAGCAGTCCCCATAACAATGAGCAGTTCTTC; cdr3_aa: CASSPHNNEQFF
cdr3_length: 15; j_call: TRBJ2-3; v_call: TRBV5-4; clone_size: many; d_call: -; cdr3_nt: TGTGCCAGCAGCTTGCCACGGACTTCCCCAGATACGCAGTATTTT; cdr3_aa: CASSLPRTSPDTQYF
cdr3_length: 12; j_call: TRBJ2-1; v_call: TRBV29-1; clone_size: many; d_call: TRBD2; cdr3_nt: TGCAGCCCTGTCGCGGGGGACAATGAGCAGTTCTTC; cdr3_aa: CSPVAGDNEQFF
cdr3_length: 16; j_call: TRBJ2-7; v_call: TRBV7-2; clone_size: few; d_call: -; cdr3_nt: TGTGCCAGCAGCTTATCCCCCCGTCGACATACCCACGAGCAGTACTTC; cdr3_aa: CASSLSPRRHTHEQYF
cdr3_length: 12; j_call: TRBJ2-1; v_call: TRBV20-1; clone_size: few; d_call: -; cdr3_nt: TGCAGTGCAATACAGGGCAGCCATGAGCAGTTCTTC; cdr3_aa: CSAIQGSHEQFF
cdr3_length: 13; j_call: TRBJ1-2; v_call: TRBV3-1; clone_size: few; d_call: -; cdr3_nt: TGTGCCAGCAGCCAAGGAGTTGTGTATGGCTACACCTTC; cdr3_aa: CASSQGVVYGYTF
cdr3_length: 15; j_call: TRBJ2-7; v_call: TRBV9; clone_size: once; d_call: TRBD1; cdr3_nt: TGTGCCAGCAGCGTAGCCGGGACAGGAGCACGCGAGCAGTACTTC; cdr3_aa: CASSVAGTGAREQYF
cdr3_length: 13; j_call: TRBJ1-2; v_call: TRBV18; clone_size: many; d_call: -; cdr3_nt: TGTGCCAGCTCAAGTGGGGCGGACTATGGCTACACCTTC; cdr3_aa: CASSSGADYGYTF
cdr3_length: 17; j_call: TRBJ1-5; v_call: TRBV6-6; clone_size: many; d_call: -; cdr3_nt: TGTGCCAGCAGTTACTCGGTCGGGGGGGGTTTGAGTCAGCCCCAGCATTTT; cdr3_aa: CASSYSVGGGLSQPQHF
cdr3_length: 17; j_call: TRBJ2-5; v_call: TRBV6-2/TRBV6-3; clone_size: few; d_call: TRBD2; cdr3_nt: TGTGCCAGCAGTTACCCTCTTACACTAGCGAGACAAGAGACCCAGTACTTC; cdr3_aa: CASSYPLTLARQETQYF
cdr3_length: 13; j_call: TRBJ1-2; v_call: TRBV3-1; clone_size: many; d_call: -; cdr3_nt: TGTGCCAGCAGCCGAACCTCTAACTATGGCTACACCTTC; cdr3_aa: CASSRTSNYGYTF
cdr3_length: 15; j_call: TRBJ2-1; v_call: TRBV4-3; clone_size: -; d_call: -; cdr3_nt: TGCGCCAGCAGCCAAGCGGGGCTCGCCTACAATGAGCAGTTCTTC; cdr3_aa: CASSQAGLAYNEQFF
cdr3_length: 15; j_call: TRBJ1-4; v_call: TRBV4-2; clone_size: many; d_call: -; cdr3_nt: TGTGCCAGCAGCCGGGGAGATGCAACTAATGAAAAACTGTTTTTT; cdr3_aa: CASSRGDATNEKLFF
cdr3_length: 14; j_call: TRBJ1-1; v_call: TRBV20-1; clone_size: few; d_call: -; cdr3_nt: TGCAGTGCTAGAGGCGGCAGGGTGAACACTGAAGCTTTCTTT; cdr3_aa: CSARGGRVNTEAFF
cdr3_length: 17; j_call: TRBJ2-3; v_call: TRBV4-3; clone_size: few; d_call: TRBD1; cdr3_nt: TGCGCCAGCAGCCAGTACGGGACAGGGGGGATCTCAGATACGCAGTATTTT; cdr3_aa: CASSQYGTGGISDTQYF
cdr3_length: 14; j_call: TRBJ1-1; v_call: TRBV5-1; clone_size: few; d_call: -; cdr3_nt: TGCGCCAGCAGCGCACAGGGAGGAGGCACTGAAGCTTTCTTT; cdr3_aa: CASSAQGGGTEAFF
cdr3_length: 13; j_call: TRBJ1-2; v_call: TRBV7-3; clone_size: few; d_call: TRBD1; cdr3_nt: TGTGCCAGCAGCTTAGGGGACAGCTATGGCTACACCTTC; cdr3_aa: CASSLGDSYGYTF
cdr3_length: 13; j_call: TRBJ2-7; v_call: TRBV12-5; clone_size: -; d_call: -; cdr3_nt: TGTGCTAGTGGTACCCCGTCCTCCTACGAGCAGTACTTC; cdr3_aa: CASGTPSSYEQYF
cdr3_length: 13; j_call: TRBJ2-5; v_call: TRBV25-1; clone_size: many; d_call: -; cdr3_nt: TGTGCCAGCAGTCTGGGGGCGGCAGAGACCCAGTACTTC; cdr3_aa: CASSLGAAETQYF
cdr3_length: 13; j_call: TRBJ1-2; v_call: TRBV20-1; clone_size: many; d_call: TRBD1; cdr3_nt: TGCAGTGCCAGTAGACAGGGCGGCTATGGCTACACCTTC; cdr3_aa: CSASRQGGYGYTF
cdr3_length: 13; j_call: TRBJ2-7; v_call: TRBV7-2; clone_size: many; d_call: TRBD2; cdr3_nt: TGTGCCAGCAGTGGGGGGGGGTTCTACGAGCAGTACTTC; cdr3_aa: CASSGGGFYEQYF
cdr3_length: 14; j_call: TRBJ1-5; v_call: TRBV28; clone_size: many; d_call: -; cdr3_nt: TGTGCCAGCAACTCAGGGTATAGCAATCAGCCCCAGCATTTT; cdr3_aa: CASNSGYSNQPQHF
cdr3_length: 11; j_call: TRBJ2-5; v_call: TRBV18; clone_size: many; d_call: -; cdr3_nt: TGTGCCAGCTCACGAGAAGAGACCCAGTACTTC; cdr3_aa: CASSREETQYF
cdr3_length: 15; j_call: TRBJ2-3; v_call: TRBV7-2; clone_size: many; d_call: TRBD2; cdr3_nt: TGTGCCAGCAGCCGACTAGCGGGGGCCCGGGATACGCAGTATTTT; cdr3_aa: CASSRLAGARDTQYF
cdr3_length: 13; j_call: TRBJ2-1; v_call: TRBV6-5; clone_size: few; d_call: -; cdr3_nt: TGTGCCAGCAGTTACTGGGCCGCGAGAGAGCAGTTCTTC; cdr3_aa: CASSYWAAREQFF
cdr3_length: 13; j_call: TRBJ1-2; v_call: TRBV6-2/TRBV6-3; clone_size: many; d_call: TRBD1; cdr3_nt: TGTGCCAGCAGCCCGGGACAGCTCTATGGCTACACCTTC; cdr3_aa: CASSPGQLYGYTF